This is a list of T cell receptor beta chains from one sample in a study of OX40 agonist ivuxolimab in advanced cancers. Sequencing used immunoSEQ multiplex PCR; TCRdb keeps in-frame clones, though not all of them. Of 42,000 or so clones listed, about 89% are singletons. The sequencing here drew on CD4+ or CD8+ T cells sorted from blood, taken in a trial of the OX40 agonist ivuxolimab. These TCRs come from an adult with an advanced solid tumor such as melanoma, head and neck, liver or kidney cancer. Each CDR3 is given with its conserved first and last residue. The order of the fields is J gene, clone size, V gene, D gene, CDR3 DNA, CDR3 protein. D genes are given only for firm matches. For some rows the clone size is stated as once, few or many, or as a class when expanded; others skip it.

j_call: TRBJ2-3
clone_size: .
v_call: TRBV25-1
d_call: .
cdr3_nt: TGTGCCAGCAGTGTACCCGGGTCAGATACGCAGTATTTT
cdr3_aa: CASSVPGSDTQYF

j_call: TRBJ1-3
clone_size: .
v_call: TRBV2
d_call: .
cdr3_nt: TGTGCCAGCAGTGATTTGACCCGGGACACCATATATTTT
cdr3_aa: CASSDLTRDTIYF

j_call: TRBJ2-7
clone_size: once
v_call: TRBV13
d_call: .
cdr3_nt: TGTGCCAGCAGCTTATCCATGGGGAACTACGAGCAGTACTTC
cdr3_aa: CASSLSMGNYEQYF

j_call: TRBJ1-1
clone_size: .
v_call: TRBV19
d_call: .
cdr3_nt: TGTGCCAGTAGTAAAGAACAGGGTTCGTACACTGAAGCTTTCTTT
cdr3_aa: CASSKEQGSYTEAFF

j_call: TRBJ1-6
clone_size: once
v_call: TRBV15
d_call: .
cdr3_nt: TGTGCCACGTCGACCGGGACATTAGGCTCACCCCTCCACTTT
cdr3_aa: CATSTGTLGSPLHF

j_call: TRBJ1-1
clone_size: .
v_call: TRBV6-6
d_call: TRBD1
cdr3_nt: TGTGCCAGCAGTTACTCGGCCGGACAGGGGTCGGCTGAAGCTTTCTTT
cdr3_aa: CASSYSAGQGSAEAFF

j_call: TRBJ1-3
clone_size: .
v_call: TRBV7-9
d_call: .
cdr3_nt: TGTGCCAGCAGCTTATCAGGGGAGAGAAACACCATATATTTT
cdr3_aa: CASSLSGERNTIYF

j_call: TRBJ1-5
clone_size: .
v_call: TRBV11-2
d_call: .
cdr3_nt: TGTGCCAGCAGCTTAGATCAGGGAGGGCAGCCCCAGCATTTT
cdr3_aa: CASSLDQGGQPQHF

j_call: TRBJ2-2
clone_size: .
v_call: TRBV6-6
d_call: .
cdr3_nt: TGTGCCAGCAGTTCCGGTCACTTGGACGGGGAGCTGTTTTTT
cdr3_aa: CASSSGHLDGELFF

j_call: TRBJ1-6
clone_size: .
v_call: TRBV27
d_call: .
cdr3_nt: TGTGCCAGCAGTCCCAGGGGTCGGCGTTCACCCCTCCACTTT
cdr3_aa: CASSPRGRRSPLHF

j_call: TRBJ1-2
clone_size: .
v_call: TRBV6-1
d_call: .
cdr3_nt: TGTGCCAGCAGTGAAAGGGGTCGGAGTCGTAACTATGGCTACACCTTC
cdr3_aa: CASSERGRSRNYGYTF

j_call: TRBJ2-5
clone_size: .
v_call: TRBV6-5
d_call: .
cdr3_nt: TGTGCCAGCAGTTACTCGCACCAAGAGACCCAGTACTTC
cdr3_aa: CASSYSHQETQYF

j_call: TRBJ2-7
clone_size: .
v_call: TRBV5-6
d_call: TRBD1
cdr3_nt: TGTGCCAGCAGCTCTTTAAAAGGGGGCGGGCTGTTTCGCGAGCAGTACTTC
cdr3_aa: CASSSLKGGGLFREQYF

j_call: TRBJ2-2
clone_size: once
v_call: TRBV7-3
d_call: TRBD2
cdr3_nt: TGTGCCAGCAGCCCCGTAGCGGGGGCGAACACCGGGGAGCTGTTTTTT
cdr3_aa: CASSPVAGANTGELFF